This T cell receptor (beta chain) comes out of a study of beta chain features in type 1 diabetes. The length of the CDR3 is 17 residues. J gave up 7 bases and V 0 bases, and 9 bases lay outside the gene matches. Germline V gene lookup returns CDR1 LGHNA and CDR2 YSLEER. Of note for this clone: Its antigen is still unknown.

The whole isolated RNA underwent reverse transcription, so sequencing captured expressed TCRB transcripts. Produced via immunoSEQ multiplex PCR; TCRdb's table is partial and in-frame only. There are about 220,000 clones in the sample; 11% occur only once, and approximately 1.5% lies in the top ten. Overall study results and limits: Patients' naive, central memory and regulatory TCRB repertoires appeared more alike than those of healthy donors.

This TCR was sampled from a man between 18 and 29 years old in good health. This sequence joins TRBV4-3 and TRBJ2-2, with 9 positions matching TRBD1. Sequencing used central memory CD4+ T cells from blood. The CDR3 reads CASSQDFAQGAFGELFF. CDR3 in DNA: TGCGCCAGCAGCCAAGATTTTGCACAGGGGGCCTTCGGGGAGCTGTTTTTT.